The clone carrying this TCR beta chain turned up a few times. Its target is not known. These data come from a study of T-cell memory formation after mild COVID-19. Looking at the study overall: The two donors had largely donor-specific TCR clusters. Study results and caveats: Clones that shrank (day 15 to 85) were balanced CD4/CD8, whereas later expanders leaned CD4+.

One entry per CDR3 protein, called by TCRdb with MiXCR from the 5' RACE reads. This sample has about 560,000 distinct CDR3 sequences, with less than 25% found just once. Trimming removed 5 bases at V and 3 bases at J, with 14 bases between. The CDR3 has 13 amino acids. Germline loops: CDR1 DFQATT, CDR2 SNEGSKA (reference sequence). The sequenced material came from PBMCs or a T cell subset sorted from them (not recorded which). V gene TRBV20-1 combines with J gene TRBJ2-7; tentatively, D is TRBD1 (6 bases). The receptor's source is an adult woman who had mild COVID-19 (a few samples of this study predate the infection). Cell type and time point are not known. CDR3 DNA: TGCAGTGCTGCCGGGACAAGAGACTACGAGCAGTACTTC. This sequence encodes CSAAGTRDYEQYF.